This entry lists 12 T cell receptor beta chains sequenced from one sample in a study of Ad26.COV2.S vaccination and SARS-CoV-2 variants. Assay: immunoSEQ multiplex PCR; the TCRdb copy retains only in-frame clones and omits some. The top ten hold 9.5% to 15% of the sample, which has roughly 500,000 clones, approximately 88% seen once. As for treatment: about 20 received Ad26.COV2.S at low or high dose, single or two shots; five or six received placebo; per-sample allocation not given. Day 63 after the first vaccine or placebo injection was the time point for sampling. The sequences come from peripheral blood, collected in a trial of Ad26.COV2.S vaccine versus placebo. These receptors were obtained from a person between 18 and 59 years old who received the Ad26.COV2.S COVID-19 vaccine or a placebo.

The chain carries TRBV3-1 (or the pseudogene TRBV3-2) and TRBJ1-1; 8 nucleotides line up with TRBD1. J was trimmed by 4 bases and V by 4 bases; bases with no gene match: 5. The CDR3 totals 14 residues. The germline gives CDR1 LGHDT, CDR2 YNNKEL (reference sequence). CDR3 sequence: CASSLGQGGTEAFF. The CDR3 DNA reads as TGTGCCAGCAGCCTCGGACAGGGAGGCACTGAAGCTTTCTTT.

V is TRBV19 and J is TRBJ1-3; D remains unclear. Between the trimmed V and J ends, which lost 4 bases and 6 bases, there was a span of 19 bases. The CDR3 has 16 residues. Germline CDR1 is LNHDA and CDR2 is SQIVND (reference sequence). CDR3 nucleotide sequence: TGTGCCAGTAGTAAGGAGGCAGCTCGTCCGGAAAACACCATATATTTT. Its translation: CASSKEAARPENTIYF.

The gene calls are TRBV28 and TRBJ1-1; the D is unclear. The germline V gene encodes CDR1 MDHEN and CDR2 SYDVKM. This CDR3 has 13 residues. V was cut by 5 bases and J by 0 bases, with 7 bases left in between. The CDR3 DNA reads TGTGCCAGCAGTCCCTACATGAACACTGAAGCTTTCTTT. Translating it yields CASSPYMNTEAFF.

The chain combines TRBV9 with TRBJ1-5, with 7 bases fitting TRBD1. V was clipped by 2 bases and J by 1 base; unmatched bases: 3. Germline V gives CDR1 SGDLS, CDR2 YYNGEE. The CDR3 sequence is 15 residues long. The CDR3 nucleotides are TGTGCCAGCAGCGTGACGGACAGGAGCAATCAGCCCCAGCATTTT. Its protein is CASSVTDRSNQPQHF.

This chain uses TRBV19 with TRBJ1-1; 9 bases are shared with TRBD1. The CDR3 covers 15 residues. The germline V gene has CDR1 LNHDA and CDR2 SQIVND (reference sequence). Unmatched junction bases numbered 5, after V lost 3 bases and J lost 3 bases. The CDR3 DNA is TGTGCCAGTAGTATGGGACAGGGCCTCTACACTGAAGCTTTCTTT. It codes for CASSMGQGLYTEAFF.

The rearrangement joins TRBV4-2 to TRBJ2-3; TRBD2 matches at 8 bases. Germline assignment: CDR1 LGHNA and CDR2 YNFKEQ. V dropped 0 bases and J dropped 3; count of bases not matched to a gene: 11. There are 18 residues in the CDR3. The CDR3 DNA sequence: TGTGCCAGCAGCCAAGATGAAGGGCTAGCGGGTGGTACAGATACGCAGTATTTT. This encodes CASSQDEGLAGGTDTQYF.

This chain connects TRBV6-5 to TRBJ2-7; 8 bases map to TRBD1. Germline V gives CDR1 MNHEY, CDR2 SVGAGI. The ends lost 4 bases at V and 1 base at J; junction bases unmatched: 3. This CDR3 comprises 14 residues. CDR3 bases: TGTGCCAGCAGTTCTGACAGGGGTTCCTACGAGCAGTACTTC. Its protein is CASSSDRGSYEQYF.

The V and J genes are TRBV28 and TRBJ2-2; TRBD1 might be the D (6 bases). V gave up 1 base and J gave up 2 bases, with 14 bases separating them. Germline V gene sequence: CDR1 MDHEN, CDR2 SYDVKM. The CDR3 is made up of 17 amino acids. CDR3 protein: CASSLSWGPLNTGELFF. As DNA, the CDR3 is TGTGCCAGCAGTTTATCATGGGGGCCCCTTAACACCGGGGAGCTGTTTTTT.

The chain links TRBV2 to TRBJ1-6; 7 bases match TRBD1. The germline V gene has CDR1 SNHLY and CDR2 FYNNEI. The CDR3 covers 18 residues. The V and J ends lost 6 bases and 0 bases, in that order; junction bases with no gene match: 11. The CDR3 DNA sequence: TGTGCCAGCAGATCAAGGTTTCAGGGGGGCTCCTATAATTCACCCCTCCACTTT. It encodes CASRSRFQGGSYNSPLHF.

This clone was observed a handful of times. The V call is TRBV29-1, the J call TRBJ1-2; a possible D gene is TRBD1 (5 bases). Deletions cut 4 bases from V and 6 bases from J, with 12 bases between. This CDR3 spans 12 amino acids. Germline values: CDR1 SQVTM, CDR2 ANQGSEA. The CDR3 sequence is CSVALDTNGYTF. The CDR3 DNA follows: TGCAGCGTTGCCTTGGACACTAATGGCTACACCTTC. Supplemented by reference TRBV29-1 and TRBJ1-2, the full variable domain reads SAVISQKPSRDICQRGTSLTIQCQVDSQVTMMFWYRQQPGQSLTLIATANQGSEATYESGFVIDKFPISRPNLTFSTLTVSNMSPEDSSIYLCSVALDTNGYTFGSGTRLTVV.

The rearrangement joins TRBV5-4 to TRBJ2-3; TRBD2 agrees at 10 bases. Germline V gene data show CDR1 as SGHNT and CDR2 as YYREEE (reference sequence). The CDR3 has 13 amino acids. The J segment lost 1 base and the V segment lost 7 bases, leaving 0 bases of the junction unmatched. The CDR3 DNA sequence: TGTGCCAGCGGGACTAGCGGCACAGATACGCAGTATTTT. As protein: CASGTSGTDTQYF.

This clone was detected only a few times. The chain links TRBV2 to TRBJ2-6; TRBD2 is a possible D gene (5 bases). Trimming stripped 0 bases from V and 2 bases from J, with 11 bases between. The CDR3 is 17 residues long. Germline lookup yields CDR1 SNHLY and CDR2 FYNNEI. The CDR3 is CASSEAIGVAGANVLTF. In nucleotides, the CDR3 is TGTGCCAGCAGTGAAGCGATCGGGGTAGCTGGGGCCAACGTCCTGACTTTC.